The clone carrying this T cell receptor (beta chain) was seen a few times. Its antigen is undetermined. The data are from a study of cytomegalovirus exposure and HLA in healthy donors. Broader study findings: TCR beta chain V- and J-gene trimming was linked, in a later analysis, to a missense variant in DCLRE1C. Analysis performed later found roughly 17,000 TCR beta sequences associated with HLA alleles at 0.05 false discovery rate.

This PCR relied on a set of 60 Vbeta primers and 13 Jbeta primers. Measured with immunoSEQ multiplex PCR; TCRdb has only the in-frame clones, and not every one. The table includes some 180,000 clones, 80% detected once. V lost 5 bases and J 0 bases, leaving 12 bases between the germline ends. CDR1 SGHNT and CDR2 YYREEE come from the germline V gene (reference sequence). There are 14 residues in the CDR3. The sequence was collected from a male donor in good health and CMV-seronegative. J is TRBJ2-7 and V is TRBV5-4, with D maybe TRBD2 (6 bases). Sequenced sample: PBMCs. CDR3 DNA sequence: TGTGCCAGCAGGCGGGATGTCAGCTCCTACGAGCAGTACTTC. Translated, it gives CASRRDVSSYEQYF.